The sequence of this T cell receptor beta chain was determined in a study of early T cells in non-severe SARS-CoV-2 infection. Study-wide background: Bulk RNA taken from unsorted whole blood was sequenced, leaving chains unpaired.

The CDR3 is made up of 15 amino acids. Trimming left V 2 bases short and J 0 bases short, with 5 bases between. Germline-derived CDR1 and CDR2 are MNHEY and SVGEGT. The library protocol tagged individual cDNA molecules with unique molecular identifiers. TCRdb recomputed calls from the 5' RACE reads with MiXCR, one row per CDR3 protein. This sample has under 70,000 distinct CDR3 sequences; 4.5% to 7.5% occur once, and the top ten carry less than 3.5%. The study's findings and limits: Anti-spike CD8 responses were favored by VDJdb matching, which missed private and CD4 specificities.

Remarks on this clonotype: What it recognizes is unknown.

This sequence joins TRBV6-2 or TRBV6-3 and TRBJ2-6; D ambiguous. This specimen consisted of whole blood, obtained at baseline. This TCR was sampled from an adult who was a healthcare worker with PCR-confirmed SARS-CoV-2 infection or an uninfected control (not recorded which). The CDR3 sequence is CASSYPFSGANVLTF. The CDR3 DNA reads TGTGCCAGCAGTTACCCTTTCTCTGGGGCCAACGTCCTGACTTTC.